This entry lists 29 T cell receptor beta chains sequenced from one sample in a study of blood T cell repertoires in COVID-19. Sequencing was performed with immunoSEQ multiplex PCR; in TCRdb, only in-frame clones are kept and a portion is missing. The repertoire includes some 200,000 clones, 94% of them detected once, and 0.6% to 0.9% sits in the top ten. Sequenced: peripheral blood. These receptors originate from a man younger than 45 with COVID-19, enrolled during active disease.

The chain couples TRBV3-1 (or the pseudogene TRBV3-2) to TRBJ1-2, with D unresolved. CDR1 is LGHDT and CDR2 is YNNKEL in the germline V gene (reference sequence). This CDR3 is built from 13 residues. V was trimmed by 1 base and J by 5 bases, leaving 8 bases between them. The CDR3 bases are TGTGCCAGCAGCCAAGTCCCCCAGTATGGCTACACCTTC. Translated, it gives CASSQVPQYGYTF.

The CDR3 region has the DNA TGTGCCATCAGTGAGCTAACTAGCGGGGGCCCCTCCTACGAGCAGTACTTC. Its translation is CAISELTSGGPSYEQYF. The J gene is TRBJ2-7, the V gene TRBV10-3, with TRBD2 matching 11 bases. In germline, CDR1 is ENHRY, CDR2 SYGVKD. The junction had 6 bases not matched to a gene; V was cut back by 2 bases and J by 0 bases. CDR3 length: 17 amino acids.

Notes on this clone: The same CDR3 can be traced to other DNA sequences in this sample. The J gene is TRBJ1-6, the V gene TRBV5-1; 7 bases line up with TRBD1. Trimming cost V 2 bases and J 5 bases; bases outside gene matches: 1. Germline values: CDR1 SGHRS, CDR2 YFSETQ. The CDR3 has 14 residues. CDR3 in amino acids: CASSLGQDNSPLHF. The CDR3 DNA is TGCGCCAGCAGCTTAGGACAGGATAATTCACCCCTCCACTTT.

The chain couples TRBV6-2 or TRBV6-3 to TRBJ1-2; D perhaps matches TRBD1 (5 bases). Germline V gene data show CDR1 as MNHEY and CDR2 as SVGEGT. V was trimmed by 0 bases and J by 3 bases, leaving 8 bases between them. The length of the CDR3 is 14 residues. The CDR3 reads CASSYSGRDYGYTF. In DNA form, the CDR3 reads TGTGCCAGCAGTTACTCGGGCAGGGACTATGGCTACACCTTC.

Written as DNA, the CDR3 is TGCGCCAGCAGCTCGGGACAGGGGGCCTCCTCAGATACGCAGTATTTT. Residues: CASSSGQGASSDTQYF. The chain uses TRBV5-1 and TRBJ2-3; 12 bases align to TRBD1. The CDR3 spans 16 residues. In germline, CDR1 is SGHRS, CDR2 YFSETQ. V lost 3 bases and J lost 4; bases outside the gene matches: 6.

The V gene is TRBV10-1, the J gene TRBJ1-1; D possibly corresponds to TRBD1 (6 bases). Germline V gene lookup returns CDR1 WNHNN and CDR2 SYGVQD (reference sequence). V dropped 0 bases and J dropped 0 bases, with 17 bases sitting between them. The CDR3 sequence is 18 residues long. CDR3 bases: TGCGCCAGCAGTGAGTCGGGACAACTCCGGCCACTGAACACTGAAGCTTTCTTT. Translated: CASSESGQLRPLNTEAFF.

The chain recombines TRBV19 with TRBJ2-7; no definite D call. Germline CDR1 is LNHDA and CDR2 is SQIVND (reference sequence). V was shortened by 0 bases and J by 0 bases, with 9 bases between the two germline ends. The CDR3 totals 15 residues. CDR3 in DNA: TGTGCCAGTAGTATAGAGGCAGGAAACTCCTACGAGCAGTACTTC. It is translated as CASSIEAGNSYEQYF.

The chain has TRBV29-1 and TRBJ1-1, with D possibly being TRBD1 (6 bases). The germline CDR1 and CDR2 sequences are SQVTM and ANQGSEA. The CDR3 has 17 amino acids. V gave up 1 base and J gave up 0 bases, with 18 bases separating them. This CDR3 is CSVEVARGAGLNTEAFF. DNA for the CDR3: TGCAGCGTTGAAGTGGCCAGGGGCGCAGGTCTGAACACTGAAGCTTTCTTT. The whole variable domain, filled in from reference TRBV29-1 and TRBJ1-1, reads SAVISQKPSRDICQRGTSLTIQCQVDSQVTMMFWYRQQPGQSLTLIATANQGSEATYESGFVIDKFPISRPNLTFSTLTVSNMSPEDSSIYLCSVEVARGAGLNTEAFFGQGTRLTVV.

CDR3 sequence: CASSLQGSYEQYF. In DNA form, the CDR3 reads TGTGCCAGCAGTCTTCAGGGGTCCTACGAGCAGTACTTC. V is TRBV2 and J is TRBJ2-7, with D possibly being TRBD1 (6 bases). CDR1 and CDR2 (germline): SNHLY, FYNNEI. The CDR3 consists of 13 residues. V gave up 5 bases and J gave up 1 base, with 9 bases separating them.

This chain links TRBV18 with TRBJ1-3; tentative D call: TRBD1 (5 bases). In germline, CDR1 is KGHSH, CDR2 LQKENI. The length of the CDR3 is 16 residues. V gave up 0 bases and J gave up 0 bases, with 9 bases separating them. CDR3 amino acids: CASSPPMGGSGNTIYF. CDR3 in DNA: TGTGCCAGCTCACCACCTATGGGGGGCTCTGGAAACACCATATATTTT.

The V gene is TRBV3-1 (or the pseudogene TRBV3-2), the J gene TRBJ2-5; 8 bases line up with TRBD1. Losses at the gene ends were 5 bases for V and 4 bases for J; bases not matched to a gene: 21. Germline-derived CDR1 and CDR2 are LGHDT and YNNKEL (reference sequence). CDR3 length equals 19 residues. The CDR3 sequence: CASSDDHIIQGVLPETQYF. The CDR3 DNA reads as TGTGCCAGCAGCGATGATCACATTATACAGGGGGTTTTGCCAGAGACCCAGTACTTC.

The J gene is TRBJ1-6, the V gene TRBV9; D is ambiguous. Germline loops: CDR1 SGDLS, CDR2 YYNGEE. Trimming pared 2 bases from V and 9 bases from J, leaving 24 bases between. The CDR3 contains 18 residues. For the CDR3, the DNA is TGTGCCAGCAGCGTGAGGAGGCCCCTAGCAGGAATTATTTCACCCCTCCACTTT. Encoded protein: CASSVRRPLAGIISPLHF. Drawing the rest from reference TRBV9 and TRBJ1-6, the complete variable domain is DSGVTQTPKHLITATGQRVTLRCSPRSGDLSVYWYQQSLDQGLQFLIQYYNGEERAKGNILERFSAQQFPDLHSELNLSSLELGDSALYFCASSVRRPLAGIISPLHFGNGTRLTVT.

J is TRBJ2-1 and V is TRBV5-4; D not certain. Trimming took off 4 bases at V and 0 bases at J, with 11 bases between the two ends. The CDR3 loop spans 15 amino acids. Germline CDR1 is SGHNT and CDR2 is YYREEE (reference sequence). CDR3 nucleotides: TGTGCCAGCAGCCCCGATCCGAGCTCCTACAATGAGCAGTTCTTC. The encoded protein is CASSPDPSSYNEQFF.

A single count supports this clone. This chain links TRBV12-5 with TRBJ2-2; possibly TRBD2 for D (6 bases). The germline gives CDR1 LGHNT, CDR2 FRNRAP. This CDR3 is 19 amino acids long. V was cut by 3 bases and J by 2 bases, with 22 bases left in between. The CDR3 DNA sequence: TGTGCTAGTGGTTTCGTCACCGGGACTTCCGTCGCCAACACCGGGGAGCTGTTTTTT. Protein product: CASGFVTGTSVANTGELFF. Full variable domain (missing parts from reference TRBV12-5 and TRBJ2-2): DARVTQTPRHKVTEMGQEVTMRCQPILGHNTVFWYRQTMMQGLELLAYFRNRAPLDDSGMPKDRFSAEMPDATLATLKIQPSEPRDSAVYFCASGFVTGTSVANTGELFFGEGSRLTVL.

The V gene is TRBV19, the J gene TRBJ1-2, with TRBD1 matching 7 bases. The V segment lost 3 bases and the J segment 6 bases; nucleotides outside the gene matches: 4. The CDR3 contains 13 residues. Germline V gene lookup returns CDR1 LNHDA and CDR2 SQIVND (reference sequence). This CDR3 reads CASSIYRGHGYTF. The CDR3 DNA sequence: TGTGCCAGTAGTATTTACAGGGGACATGGCTACACCTTC.

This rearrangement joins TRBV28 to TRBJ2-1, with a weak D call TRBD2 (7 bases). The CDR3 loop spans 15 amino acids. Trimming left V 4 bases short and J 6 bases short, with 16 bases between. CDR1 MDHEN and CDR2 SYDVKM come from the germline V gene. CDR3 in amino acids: CASSYQIGGGNEQFF. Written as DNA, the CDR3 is TGTGCCAGCAGTTATCAGATAGGGGGGGGCAATGAGCAGTTCTTC.

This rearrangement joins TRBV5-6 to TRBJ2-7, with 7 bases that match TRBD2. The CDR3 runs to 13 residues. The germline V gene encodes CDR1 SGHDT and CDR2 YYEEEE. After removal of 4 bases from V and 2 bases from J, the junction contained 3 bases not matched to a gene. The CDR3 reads CASSIGTTYEQYF. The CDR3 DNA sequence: TGTGCCAGCAGCATAGGGACTACCTACGAGCAGTACTTC.

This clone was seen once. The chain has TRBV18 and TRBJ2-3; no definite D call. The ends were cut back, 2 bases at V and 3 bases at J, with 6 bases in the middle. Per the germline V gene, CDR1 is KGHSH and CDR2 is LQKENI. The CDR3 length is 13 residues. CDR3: CASSPIRTDTQYF. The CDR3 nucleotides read TGTGCCAGCTCACCAATTCGGACAGATACGCAGTATTTT.

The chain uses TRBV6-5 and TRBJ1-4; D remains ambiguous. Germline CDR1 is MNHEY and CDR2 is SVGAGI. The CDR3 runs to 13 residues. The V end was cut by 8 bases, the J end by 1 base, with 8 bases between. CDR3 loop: CASSTVTNEKLFF. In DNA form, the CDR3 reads TGTGCCAGCTCAACAGTAACTAATGAAAAACTGTTTTTT.

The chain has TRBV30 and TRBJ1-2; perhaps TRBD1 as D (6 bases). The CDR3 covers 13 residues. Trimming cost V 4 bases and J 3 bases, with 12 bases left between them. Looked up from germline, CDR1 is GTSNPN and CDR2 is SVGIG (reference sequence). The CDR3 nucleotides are TGTGCCTGGACGACGGGGGGCGACTATGGCTACACCTTC. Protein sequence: CAWTTGGDYGYTF.

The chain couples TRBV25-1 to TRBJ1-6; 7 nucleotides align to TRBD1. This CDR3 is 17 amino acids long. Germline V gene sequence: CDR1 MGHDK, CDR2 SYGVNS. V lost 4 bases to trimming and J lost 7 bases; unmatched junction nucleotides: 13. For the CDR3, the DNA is TGTGCCAGCAGTGCCCCAGGGGGTCCGGGATGGAATTCACCCCTCCACTTT. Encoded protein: CASSAPGGPGWNSPLHF.

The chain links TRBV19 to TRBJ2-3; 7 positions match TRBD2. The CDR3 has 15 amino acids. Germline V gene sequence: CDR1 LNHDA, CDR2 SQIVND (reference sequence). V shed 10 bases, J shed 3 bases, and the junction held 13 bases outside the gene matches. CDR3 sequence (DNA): TGTGCCACAGCCTTGTTGGGGGGGGTTACAGATACGCAGTATTTT. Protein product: CATALLGGVTDTQYF.

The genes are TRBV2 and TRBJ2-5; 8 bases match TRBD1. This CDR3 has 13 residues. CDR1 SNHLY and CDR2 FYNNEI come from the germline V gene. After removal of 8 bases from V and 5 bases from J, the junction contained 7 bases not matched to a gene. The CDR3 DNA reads TGTGCCAGCTTTCGCAGGGGGCTGGAGACCCAGTACTTC. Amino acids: CASFRRGLETQYF.

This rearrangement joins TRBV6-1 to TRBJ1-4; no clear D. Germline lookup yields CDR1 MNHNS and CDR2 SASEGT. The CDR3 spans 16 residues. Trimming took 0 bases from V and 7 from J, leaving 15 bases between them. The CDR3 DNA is TGTGCCAGCAGTGAAGCGCTGCTGGGGAGGACTGAAAAACTGTTTTTT. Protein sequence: CASSEALLGRTEKLFF.

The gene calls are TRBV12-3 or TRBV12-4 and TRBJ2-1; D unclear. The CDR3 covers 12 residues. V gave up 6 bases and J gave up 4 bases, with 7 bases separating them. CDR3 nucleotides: TGTGCCAGCAGACAGAAGTACAATGAGCAGTTCTTC. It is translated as CASRQKYNEQFF.

The CDR3 spells CASSNTWGYTF. The CDR3 DNA follows: TGTGCCAGCAGCAACACATGGGGCTACACCTTC. This chain joins TRBV6-5 and TRBJ1-2, with D hard to call. Germline V CDR1 and CDR2: MNHEY, SVGAGI. The ends were cut back, 6 bases at V and 8 bases at J, with 10 bases in the middle. This CDR3 has 11 residues.

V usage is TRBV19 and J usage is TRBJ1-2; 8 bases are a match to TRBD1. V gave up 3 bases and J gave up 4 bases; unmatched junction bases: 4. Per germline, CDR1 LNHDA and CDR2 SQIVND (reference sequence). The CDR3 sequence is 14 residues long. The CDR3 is CASSMTGEGYGYTF. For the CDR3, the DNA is TGTGCCAGTAGTATGACAGGGGAGGGCTATGGCTACACCTTC.

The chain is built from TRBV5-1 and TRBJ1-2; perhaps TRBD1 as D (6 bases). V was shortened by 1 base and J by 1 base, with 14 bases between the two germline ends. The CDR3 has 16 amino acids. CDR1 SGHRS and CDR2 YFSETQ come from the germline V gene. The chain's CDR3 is CASSLSTGPNNYGYTF. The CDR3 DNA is TGCGCCAGCAGCTTGTCCACAGGGCCTAATAACTATGGCTACACCTTC.

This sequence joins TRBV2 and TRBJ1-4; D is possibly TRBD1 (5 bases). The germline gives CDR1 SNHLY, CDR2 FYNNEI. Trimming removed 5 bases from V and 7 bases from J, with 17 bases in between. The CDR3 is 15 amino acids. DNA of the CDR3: TGTGCCAGCAGTAGGACATGGGAGGGCAGTGAAAAACTGTTTTTT. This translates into CASSRTWEGSEKLFF.